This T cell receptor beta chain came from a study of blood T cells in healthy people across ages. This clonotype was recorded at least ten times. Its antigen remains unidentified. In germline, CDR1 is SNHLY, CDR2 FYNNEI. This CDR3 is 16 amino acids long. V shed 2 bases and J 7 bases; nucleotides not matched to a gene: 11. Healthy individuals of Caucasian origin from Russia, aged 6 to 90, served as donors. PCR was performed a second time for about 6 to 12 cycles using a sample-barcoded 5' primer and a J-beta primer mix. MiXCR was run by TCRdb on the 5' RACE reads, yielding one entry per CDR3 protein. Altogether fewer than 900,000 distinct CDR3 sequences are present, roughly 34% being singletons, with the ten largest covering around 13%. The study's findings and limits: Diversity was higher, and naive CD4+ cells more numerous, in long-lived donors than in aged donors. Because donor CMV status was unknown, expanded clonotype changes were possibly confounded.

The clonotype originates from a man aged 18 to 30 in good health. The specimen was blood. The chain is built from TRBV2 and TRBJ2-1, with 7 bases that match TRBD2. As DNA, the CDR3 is TGTGCCAGCAGTGAAAAGGGCGGGGGATCGCTGAATGAGCAGTTCTTC. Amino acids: CASSEKGGGSLNEQFF. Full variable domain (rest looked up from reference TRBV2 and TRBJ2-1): EPEVTQTPSHQVTQMGQEVILRCVPISNHLYFYWYRQILGQKVEFLVSFYNNEISEKSEIFDDQFSVERPDGSNFTLKIRSTKLEDSAMYFCASSEKGGGSLNEQFFGPGTRLTVL.